This record covers a single T cell receptor (beta chain). This specimen comes from a study of blood T cell repertoires in COVID-19. Overall study: The United States, Italy and Spain were the sources of the acute and convalescent COVID-19 samples.

This CDR3 has 14 residues. Deletions cut 2 bases from V and 9 bases from J, with 17 bases between. The germline CDR1 and CDR2 sequences are MGHRA and YSYEKL. The assay was immunoSEQ multiplex PCR, and TCRdb's table has in-frame clones only and misses some. The repertoire includes about 47,000 clones, under 85% of them detected once, and 6.9% sits in the top ten. The TCR comes from a man between 70 and 80 years old with active COVID-19. V usage is TRBV4-1 and J usage is TRBJ2-7; tentative D call: TRBD1 (6 bases). Sample: peripheral blood. The CDR3 spells CASSQQTSGDVQYF. The CDR3 DNA reads TGCGCCAGCAGCCAACAGACCTCAGGGGACGTGCAGTACTTC.